Sequencing of this TCR beta chain was carried out in a study of blood T cell repertoires in COVID-19. Using immunoSEQ multiplex PCR, the repertoire was profiled, and TCRdb retains in-frame clones only, with some absent. The sample yields approximately 90,000 clones, about 85% seen once. V lost 0 bases to trimming and J lost 8 bases, with 17 bases between them. The CDR3 spans 15 residues. From germline, CDR1 is SGHRS and CDR2 YFSETQ. The V gene is TRBV5-1, the J gene TRBJ1-2, with TRBD1 as a possible D gene (6 bases). The sequenced sample consisted of peripheral blood. This sequence was found in a man older than 75 with acute or convalescent COVID-19. CDR3 nucleotides: TGCGCCAGCAGCTTGGTGGGGGGGGCCCAAGGAGGCTACACCTTC. It specifies CASSLVGGAQGGYTF.